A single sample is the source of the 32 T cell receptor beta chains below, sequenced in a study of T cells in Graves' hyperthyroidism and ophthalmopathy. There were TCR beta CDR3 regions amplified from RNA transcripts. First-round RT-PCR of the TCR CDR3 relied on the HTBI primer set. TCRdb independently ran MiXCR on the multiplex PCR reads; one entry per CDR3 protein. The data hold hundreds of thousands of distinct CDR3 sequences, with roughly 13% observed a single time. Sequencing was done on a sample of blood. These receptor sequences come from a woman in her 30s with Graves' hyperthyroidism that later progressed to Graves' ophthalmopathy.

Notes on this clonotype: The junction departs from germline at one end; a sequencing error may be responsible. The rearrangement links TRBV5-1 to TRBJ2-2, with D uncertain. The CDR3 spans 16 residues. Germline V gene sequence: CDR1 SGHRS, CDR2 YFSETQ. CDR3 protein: CAISPRALRNTGELFF. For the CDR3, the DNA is TGCGCCATCAGCCCCCGGGCCCTTAGGAACACCGGGGAGCTGTTTTTT. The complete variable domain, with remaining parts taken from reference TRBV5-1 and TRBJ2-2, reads KAGVTQTPRYLIKTRGQQVTLSCSPISGHRSVSWYQQTPGQGLQFLFEYFSETQRNKGNFPGRFSGRQFSNSRSEMNVSTLELGDSALYLCAISPRALRNTGELFFGEGSRLTVL.

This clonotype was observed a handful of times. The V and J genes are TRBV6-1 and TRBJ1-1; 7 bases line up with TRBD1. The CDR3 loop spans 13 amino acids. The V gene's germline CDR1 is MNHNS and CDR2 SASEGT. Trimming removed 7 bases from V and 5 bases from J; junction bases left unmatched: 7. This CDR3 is CASMNRGGTEAFF. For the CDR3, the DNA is TGTGCCAGCATGAACAGGGGTGGTACTGAAGCTTTCTTT.

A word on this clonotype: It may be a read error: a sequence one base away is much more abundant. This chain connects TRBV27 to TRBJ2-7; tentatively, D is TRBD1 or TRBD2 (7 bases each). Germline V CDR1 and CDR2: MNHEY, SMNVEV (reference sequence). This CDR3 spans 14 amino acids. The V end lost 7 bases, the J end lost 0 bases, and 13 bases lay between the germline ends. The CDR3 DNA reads TGTGCCAGCACTCAGGGGGGGAGCTCCTACGAGCAGTACTTC. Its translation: CASTQGGSSYEQYF.

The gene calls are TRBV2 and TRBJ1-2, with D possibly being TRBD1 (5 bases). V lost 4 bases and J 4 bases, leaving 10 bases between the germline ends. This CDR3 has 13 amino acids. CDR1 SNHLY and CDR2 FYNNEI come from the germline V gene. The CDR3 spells CASSAEGSYGYTF. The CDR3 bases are TGTGCCAGCAGTGCTGAGGGGAGCTATGGCTACACCTTC. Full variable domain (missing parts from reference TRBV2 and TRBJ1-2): EPEVTQTPSHQVTQMGQEVILRCVPISNHLYFYWYRQILGQKVEFLVSFYNNEISEKSEIFDDQFSVERPDGSNFTLKIRSTKLEDSAMYFCASSAEGSYGYTFGSGTRLTVV.

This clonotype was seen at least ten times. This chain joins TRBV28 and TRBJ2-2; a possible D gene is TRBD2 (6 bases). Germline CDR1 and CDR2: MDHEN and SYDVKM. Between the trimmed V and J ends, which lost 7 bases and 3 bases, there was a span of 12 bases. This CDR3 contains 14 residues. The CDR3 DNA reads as TGTGCCAGCAACCAGCCGGGGGACACCGGGGAGCTGTTTTTT. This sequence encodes CASNQPGDTGELFF.

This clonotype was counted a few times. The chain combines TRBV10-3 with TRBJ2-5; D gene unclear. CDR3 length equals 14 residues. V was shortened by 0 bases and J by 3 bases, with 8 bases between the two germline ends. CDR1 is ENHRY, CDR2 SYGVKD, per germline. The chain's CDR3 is CAISESAAEETQYF. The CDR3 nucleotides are TGTGCCATCAGTGAGTCGGCTGCCGAAGAGACCCAGTACTTC.

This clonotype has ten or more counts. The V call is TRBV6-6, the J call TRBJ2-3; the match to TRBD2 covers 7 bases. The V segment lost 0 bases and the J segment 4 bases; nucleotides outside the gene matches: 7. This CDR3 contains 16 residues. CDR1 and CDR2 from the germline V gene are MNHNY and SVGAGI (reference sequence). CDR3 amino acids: CASSYSWAGVSDTQYF. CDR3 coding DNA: TGTGCCAGCAGTTACTCATGGGCGGGAGTTTCAGATACGCAGTATTTT.

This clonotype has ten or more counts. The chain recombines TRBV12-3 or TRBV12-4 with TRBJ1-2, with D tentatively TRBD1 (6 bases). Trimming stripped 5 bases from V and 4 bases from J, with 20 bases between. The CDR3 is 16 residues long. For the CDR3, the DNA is TGTGCCAGCAGTCGGGACACTAACAAGCGGAGCTATGGCTACACCTTC. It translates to CASSRDTNKRSYGYTF.

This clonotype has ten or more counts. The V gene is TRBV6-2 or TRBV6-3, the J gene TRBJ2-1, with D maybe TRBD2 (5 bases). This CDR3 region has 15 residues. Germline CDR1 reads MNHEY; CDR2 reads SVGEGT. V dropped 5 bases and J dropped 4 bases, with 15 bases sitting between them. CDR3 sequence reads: CASSLDYLGYNEQFF. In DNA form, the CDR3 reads TGTGCCAGCAGTCTCGACTACCTGGGGTACAATGAGCAGTTCTTC.

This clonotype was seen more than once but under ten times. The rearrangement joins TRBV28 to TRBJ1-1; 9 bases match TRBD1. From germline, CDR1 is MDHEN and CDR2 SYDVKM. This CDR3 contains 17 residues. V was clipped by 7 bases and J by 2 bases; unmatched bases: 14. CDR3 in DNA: TGTGCCAGCACAAATCCGGGACAGGGTTTTACCAACACTGAAGCTTTCTTT. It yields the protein CASTNPGQGFTNTEAFF.

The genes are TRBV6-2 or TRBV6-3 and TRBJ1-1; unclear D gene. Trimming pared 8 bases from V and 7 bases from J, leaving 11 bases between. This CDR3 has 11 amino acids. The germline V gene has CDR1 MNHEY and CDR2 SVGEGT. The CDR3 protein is CASRQEGEAFF. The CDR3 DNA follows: TGTGCCAGCCGTCAGGAGGGTGAAGCTTTCTTT.

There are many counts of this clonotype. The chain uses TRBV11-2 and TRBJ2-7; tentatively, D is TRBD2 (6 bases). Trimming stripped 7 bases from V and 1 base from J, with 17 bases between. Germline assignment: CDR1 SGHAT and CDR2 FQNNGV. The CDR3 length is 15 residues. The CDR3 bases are TGTGCCAGCACCCCGGGGGTAGAAGGGTCCTACGAGCAGTACTTC. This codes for CASTPGVEGSYEQYF.

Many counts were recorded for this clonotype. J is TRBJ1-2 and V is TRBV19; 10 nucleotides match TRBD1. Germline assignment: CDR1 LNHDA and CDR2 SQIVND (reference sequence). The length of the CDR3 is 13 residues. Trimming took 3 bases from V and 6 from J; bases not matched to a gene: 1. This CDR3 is CASSMTGGDGYTF. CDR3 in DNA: TGTGCCAGTAGTATGACAGGGGGCGATGGCTACACCTTC.

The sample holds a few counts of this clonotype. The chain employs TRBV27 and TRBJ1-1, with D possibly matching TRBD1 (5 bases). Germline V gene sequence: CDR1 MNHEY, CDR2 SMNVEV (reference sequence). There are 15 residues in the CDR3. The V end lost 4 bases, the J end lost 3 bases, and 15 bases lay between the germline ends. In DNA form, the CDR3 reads TGTGCCAGCAGTTCCACTAGCAGGGAGGACACTGAAGCTTTCTTT. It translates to CASSSTSREDTEAFF.

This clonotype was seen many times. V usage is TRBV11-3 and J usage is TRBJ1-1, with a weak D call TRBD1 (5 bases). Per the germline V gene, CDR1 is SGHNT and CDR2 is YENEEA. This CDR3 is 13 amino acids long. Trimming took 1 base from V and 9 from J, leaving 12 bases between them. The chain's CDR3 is CASSLAQNRQAFF. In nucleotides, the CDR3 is TGTGCCAGCAGCTTAGCCCAGAACAGGCAAGCTTTCTTT.

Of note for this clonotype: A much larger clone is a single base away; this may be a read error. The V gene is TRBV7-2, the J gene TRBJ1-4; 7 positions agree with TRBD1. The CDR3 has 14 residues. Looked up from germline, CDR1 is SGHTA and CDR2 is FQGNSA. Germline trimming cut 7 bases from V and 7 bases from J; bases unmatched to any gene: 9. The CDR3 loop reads CASNPMTGIEKLFF. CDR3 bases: TGTGCCAGCAACCCTATGACAGGGATTGAAAAACTGTTTTTT.

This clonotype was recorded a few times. The CDR3 DNA is TGCAGTGCTAGAGATATTGGGGGAGGACAGCCCCAGCATTTT. Its translation is CSARDIGGGQPQHF. V and J are TRBV20-1 and TRBJ1-5, with a weak D call TRBD1 (5 bases). The germline V gene has CDR1 DFQATT and CDR2 SNEGSKA (reference sequence). The germline V and J ends were trimmed by 0 bases and 7 bases, with 13 bases remaining between them. This CDR3 has 14 residues.

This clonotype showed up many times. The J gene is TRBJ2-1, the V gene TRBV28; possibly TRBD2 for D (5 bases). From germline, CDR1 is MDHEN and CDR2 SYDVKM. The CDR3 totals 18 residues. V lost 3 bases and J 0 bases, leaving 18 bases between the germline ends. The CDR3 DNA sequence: TGTGCCAGCAGTTTCCGCCCGGACTGGGAGATCTCCTACAATGAGCAGTTCTTC. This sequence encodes CASSFRPDWEISYNEQFF.

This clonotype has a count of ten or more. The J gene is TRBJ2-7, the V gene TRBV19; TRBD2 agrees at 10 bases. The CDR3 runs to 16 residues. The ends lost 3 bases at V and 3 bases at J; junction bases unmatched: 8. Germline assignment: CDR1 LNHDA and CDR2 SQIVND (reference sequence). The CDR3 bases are TGTGCCAGTAGTATGCCTAGCGGGAGTCCTTTCTACGAGCAGTACTTC. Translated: CASSMPSGSPFYEQYF.

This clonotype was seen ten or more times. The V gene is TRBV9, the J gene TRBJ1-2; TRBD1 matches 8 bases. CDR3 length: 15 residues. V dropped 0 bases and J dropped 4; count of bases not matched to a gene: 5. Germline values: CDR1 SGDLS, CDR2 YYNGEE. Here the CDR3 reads CASSVAPGGVYGYTF. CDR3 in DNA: TGTGCCAGCAGCGTAGCCCCAGGGGGCGTCTATGGCTACACCTTC.

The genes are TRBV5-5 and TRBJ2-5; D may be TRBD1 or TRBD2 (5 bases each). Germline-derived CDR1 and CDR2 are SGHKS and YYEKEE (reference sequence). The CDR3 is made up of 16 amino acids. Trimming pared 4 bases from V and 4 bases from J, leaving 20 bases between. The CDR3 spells CASSVRGRGLAETQYF. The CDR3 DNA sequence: TGTGCCAGCAGCGTCCGTGGTCGGGGCCTGGCAGAGACCCAGTACTTC.

The CDR3 protein is CSATRGNTEAFF. DNA of the CDR3: TGCAGTGCCACCCGGGGGAACACTGAAGCTTTCTTT. The V gene is TRBV20-1, the J gene TRBJ1-1; D remains unclear. Trimming removed 6 bases from V and 1 base from J, with 9 bases in between. The CDR3 contains 12 residues. CDR1 is DFQATT and CDR2 is SNEGSKA in the germline V gene (reference sequence).

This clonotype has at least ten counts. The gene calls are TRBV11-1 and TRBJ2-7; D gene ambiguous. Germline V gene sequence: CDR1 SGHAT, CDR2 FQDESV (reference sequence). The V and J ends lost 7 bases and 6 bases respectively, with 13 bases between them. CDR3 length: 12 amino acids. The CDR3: CASTGLAAEQYF. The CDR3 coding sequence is TGTGCCAGCACCGGGTTGGCCGCCGAGCAGTACTTC.

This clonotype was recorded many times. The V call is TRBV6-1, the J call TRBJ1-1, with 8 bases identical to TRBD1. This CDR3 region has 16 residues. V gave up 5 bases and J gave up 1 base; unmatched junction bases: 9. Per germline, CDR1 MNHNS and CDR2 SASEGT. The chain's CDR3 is CASSSISGGWNTEAFF. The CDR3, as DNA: TGTGCCAGCAGTTCAATCTCAGGGGGCTGGAACACTGAAGCTTTCTTT.

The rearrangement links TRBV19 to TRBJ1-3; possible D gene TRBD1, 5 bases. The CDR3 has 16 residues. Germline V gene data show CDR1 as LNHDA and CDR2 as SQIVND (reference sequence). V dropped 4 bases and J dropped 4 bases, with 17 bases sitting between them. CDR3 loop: CASSTSAWGPGNTIYF. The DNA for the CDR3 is TGTGCCAGTAGTACCTCGGCTTGGGGCCCCGGAAACACCATATATTTT.

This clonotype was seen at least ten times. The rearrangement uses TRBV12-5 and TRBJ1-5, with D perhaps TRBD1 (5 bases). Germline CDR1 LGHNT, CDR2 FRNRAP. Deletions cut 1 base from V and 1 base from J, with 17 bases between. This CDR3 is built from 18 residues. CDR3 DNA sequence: TGTGCTAGTGGTTTGGACGGGGGAGGGGTTGGGAGCAATCAGCCCCAGCATTTT. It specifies CASGLDGGGVGSNQPQHF.

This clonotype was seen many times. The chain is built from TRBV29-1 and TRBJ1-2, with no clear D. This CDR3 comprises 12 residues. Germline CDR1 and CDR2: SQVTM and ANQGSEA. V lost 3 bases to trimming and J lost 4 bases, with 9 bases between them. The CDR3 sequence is CSVDQPLYGYTF. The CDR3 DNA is TGCAGCGTTGATCAGCCTCTCTATGGCTACACCTTC.

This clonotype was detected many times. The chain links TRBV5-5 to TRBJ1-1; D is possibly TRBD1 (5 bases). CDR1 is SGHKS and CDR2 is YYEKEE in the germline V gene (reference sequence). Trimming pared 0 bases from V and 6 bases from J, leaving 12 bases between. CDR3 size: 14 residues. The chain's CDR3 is CASSLGQLVPEAFF. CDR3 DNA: TGTGCCAGCAGCTTGGGACAGTTGGTACCTGAAGCTTTCTTT.

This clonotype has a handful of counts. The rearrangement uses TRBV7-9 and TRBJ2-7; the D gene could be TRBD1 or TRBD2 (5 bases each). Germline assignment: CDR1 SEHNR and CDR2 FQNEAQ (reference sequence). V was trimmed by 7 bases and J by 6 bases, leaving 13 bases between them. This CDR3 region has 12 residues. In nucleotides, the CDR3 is TGTGCCAGCACCAGGTACGGGGCCGAGCAGTACTTC. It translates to CASTRYGAEQYF.

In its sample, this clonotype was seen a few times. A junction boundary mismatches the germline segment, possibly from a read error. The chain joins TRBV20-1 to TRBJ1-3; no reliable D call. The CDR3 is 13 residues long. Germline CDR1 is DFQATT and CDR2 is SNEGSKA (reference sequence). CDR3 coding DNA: TGCAGTGCTAGAGTTAGCTCTGGAGACACCATATATTTT. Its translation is CSARVSSGDTIYF.

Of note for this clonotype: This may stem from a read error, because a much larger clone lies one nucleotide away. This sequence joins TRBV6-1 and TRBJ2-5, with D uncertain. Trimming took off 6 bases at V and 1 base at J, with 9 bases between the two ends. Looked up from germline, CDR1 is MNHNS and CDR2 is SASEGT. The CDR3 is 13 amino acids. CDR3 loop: CASSHGPQETQYF. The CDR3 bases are TGTGCCAGCAGCCACGGACCCCAAGAGACCCAGTACTTC.

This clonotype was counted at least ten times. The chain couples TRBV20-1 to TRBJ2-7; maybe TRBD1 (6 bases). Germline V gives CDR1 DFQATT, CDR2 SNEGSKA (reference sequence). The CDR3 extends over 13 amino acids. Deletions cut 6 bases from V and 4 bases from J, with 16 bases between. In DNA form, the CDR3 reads TGCAGTGCCTTGGACAGAGTTAATTACGAGCAGTACTTC. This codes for CSALDRVNYEQYF.